The 21 T cell receptor beta chains given below trace back to one sample, sequenced in a study of blood T cell repertoires in COVID-19. Clones were sequenced by immunoSEQ multiplex PCR, and TCRdb holds only the in-frame ones, with some missing. The sample has about half a million clones, 89% seen once. The specimen sequenced was peripheral blood. Every receptor here comes from a man between 18 and 29 years old with COVID-19, enrolled during active disease.

V is TRBV11-2 and J is TRBJ1-2, with D tentatively TRBD1 (5 bases). The length of the CDR3 is 13 residues. The germline V gene has CDR1 SGHAT and CDR2 FQNNGV. Trimming left V 5 bases short and J 6 bases short, with 13 bases between. In nucleotides, the CDR3 is TGTGCCAGCAGCGCCAGGGCTAGGGATGGCTACACCTTC. This gives the protein CASSARARDGYTF.

The rearrangement uses TRBV19 and TRBJ2-4; 11 bases line up with TRBD2. Germline V CDR1 and CDR2: LNHDA, SQIVND (reference sequence). CDR3 length: 19 residues. J lost 8 bases, V lost 7 bases, and 22 bases had no gene match. CDR3 in DNA: TGTGCCAGTAAGAGGAGCGGACGGAAGATAGCGGGGGGGGAGGACATTCAGTACTTC. The encoded protein is CASKRSGRKIAGGEDIQYF.

This chain joins TRBV20-1 and TRBJ1-5; D is undetermined. The V end lost 3 bases, the J end lost 3 bases, and 9 bases lay between the germline ends. The CDR3 is 13 amino acids. Germline CDR1 DFQATT, CDR2 SNEGSKA (reference sequence). CDR3 nucleotide sequence: TGCAGTGCTAGTGCGGGTTTCAATCAGCCCCAGCATTTT. Translation: CSASAGFNQPQHF.

This sequence joins TRBV5-6 and TRBJ2-7; 7 positions agree with TRBD1. J gave up 1 base and V 3 bases, and 4 bases lay outside the gene matches. The germline gives CDR1 SGHDT, CDR2 YYEEEE. The CDR3 covers 14 residues. The CDR3 spells CASSYGTESYEQYF. The CDR3 nucleotides read TGTGCCAGCAGCTACGGGACAGAATCCTACGAGCAGTACTTC.

The rearrangement uses TRBV7-9 and TRBJ1-1; 7 bases fit TRBD1. Per germline, CDR1 SEHNR and CDR2 FQNEAQ (reference sequence). V lost 0 bases, J lost 4 bases, and 2 bases stayed unmatched. The CDR3 length is 14 residues. CDR3 amino acids: CASSLAGQATEAFF. CDR3 bases: TGTGCCAGCAGCTTAGCAGGACAGGCCACTGAAGCTTTCTTT.

The CDR3 spells CASSDPFSGAPNEQFF. In nucleotides, the CDR3 is TGTGCCAGCAGTGACCCCTTTAGCGGGGCTCCCAATGAGCAGTTCTTC. The V gene is TRBV6-4, the J gene TRBJ2-1; 8 bases align to TRBD2. The CDR3 loop spans 16 amino acids. Looked up from germline, CDR1 is MRHNA and CDR2 is SNTAGT. J gave up 6 bases and V 2 bases, and 9 bases lay outside the gene matches.

V and J are TRBV12-3 or TRBV12-4 and TRBJ2-7, with TRBD2 matching 8 bases. The CDR3 length is 13 residues. J gave up 5 bases and V 7 bases, and 7 bases lay outside the gene matches. The CDR3 sequence: CASNGGESHEQYF. The CDR3 DNA sequence: TGTGCCAGCAACGGGGGGGAGAGCCACGAGCAGTACTTC.

This chain connects TRBV6-2 or TRBV6-3 to TRBJ2-7, with TRBD1 as a possible D gene (6 bases). The germline V gene encodes CDR1 MNHEY and CDR2 SVGEGT. Trimming shortened V by 5 bases and J by 6 bases, and 8 bases separated the two germline ends. This CDR3 is built from 11 residues. CDR3 protein: CASSQGSEQYF. DNA of the CDR3: TGTGCCAGCAGTCAGGGGAGCGAGCAGTACTTC.

The rearrangement uses TRBV4-1 and TRBJ2-2; D is possibly TRBD2 (6 bases). V was pared by 5 bases and J by 5 bases, with 21 bases between. Looked up from germline, CDR1 is MGHRA and CDR2 is YSYEKL. The CDR3 covers 17 residues. The DNA of the CDR3 is TGCGCCAGCAGCAAACGGGCAGTAGCGGAGAAAACCGGGGAGCTGTTTTTT. Protein sequence: CASSKRAVAEKTGELFF.

The genes are TRBV7-3 and TRBJ2-5; 10 positions agree with TRBD1. The ends lost 3 bases at V and 5 bases at J; junction bases unmatched: 3. This CDR3 spans 14 amino acids. From germline, CDR1 is SGHTA and CDR2 FQGTGA. The CDR3: CASSLGTGAETQYF. DNA of the CDR3: TGTGCCAGCAGCTTGGGGACAGGGGCGGAGACCCAGTACTTC.

CDR3: CASSVTGQEGNEQFF. As DNA, the CDR3 is TGTGCCAGCAGCGTAACGGGACAGGAAGGCAATGAGCAGTTCTTC. The chain uses TRBV9 and TRBJ2-1, with TRBD1 matching 8 bases. V lost 1 base, J lost 6 bases, and 6 bases stayed unmatched. The CDR3 runs to 15 residues. Germline values: CDR1 SGDLS, CDR2 YYNGEE.

The chain is built from TRBV11-2 and TRBJ1-2; D is uncertain. CDR3 length: 13 amino acids. The V end lost 4 bases, the J end lost 3 bases, and 9 bases lay between the germline ends. Germline CDR1 and CDR2: SGHAT and FQNNGV. CDR3 residues: CASSWGGYYGYTF. CDR3 DNA: TGTGCCAGCAGCTGGGGAGGGTACTATGGCTACACCTTC. Variable domain in full (rest from reference TRBV11-2 and TRBJ1-2): EAGVAQSPRYKIIEKRQSVAFWCNPISGHATLYWYQQILGQGPKLLIQFQNNGVVDDSQLPKDRFSAERLKGVDSTLKIQPAKLEDSAVYLCASSWGGYYGYTFGSGTRLTVV.

The chain couples TRBV9 to TRBJ2-5; D perhaps matches TRBD2 (7 bases). This CDR3 has 16 amino acids. Per the germline V gene, CDR1 is SGDLS and CDR2 is YYNGEE. V lost 3 bases and J lost 3, with 18 bases in between. CDR3 residues: CASSDYREGGKETQYF. CDR3 nucleotide sequence: TGTGCCAGCAGCGACTACAGGGAGGGGGGGAAAGAGACCCAGTACTTC. Looking up the rest from reference TRBV9 and TRBJ2-5 gives the full variable domain: DSGVTQTPKHLITATGQRVTLRCSPRSGDLSVYWYQQSLDQGLQFLIQYYNGEERAKGNILERFSAQQFPDLHSELNLSSLELGDSALYFCASSDYREGGKETQYFGPGTRLLVL.

This clone was observed a few times. The gene calls are TRBV2 and TRBJ1-4; no clear D. V dropped 2 bases and J dropped 5 bases, with 6 bases sitting between them. The CDR3 length is 13 residues. CDR1 and CDR2 from the germline V gene are SNHLY and FYNNEI. This CDR3 reads CASSENSNEKLFF. For the CDR3, the DNA is TGTGCCAGCAGTGAAAACAGCAATGAAAAACTGTTTTTT.

In DNA, the CDR3 is TGTGCCAGCAGCACTGGACAGGGGGCCCCCTACAATGAGCAGTTCTTC. This gives the protein CASSTGQGAPYNEQFF. J is TRBJ2-1 and V is TRBV7-3, with 11 positions matching TRBD1. J was trimmed by 2 bases and V by 5 bases; bases with no gene match: 5. Germline V lookup: CDR1 SGHTA, CDR2 FQGTGA. This CDR3 is 16 amino acids long.

The J gene is TRBJ2-3, the V gene TRBV24-1, with D perhaps matching TRBD2 (6 bases). Germline CDR1 and CDR2: KGHDR and SFDVKD. The CDR3 loop spans 12 amino acids. Deletions cut 4 bases from V and 8 bases from J, with 9 bases between. CDR3 amino acids: CATSEGGGTQYF. The CDR3 DNA reads as TGTGCCACCAGTGAGGGGGGAGGTACGCAGTATTTT.

This sequence joins TRBV4-1 and TRBJ2-1; D is uncertain. The CDR3 is 13 residues long. Trimming removed 0 bases from V and 6 bases from J, with 6 bases in between. Germline V gives CDR1 MGHRA, CDR2 YSYEKL. The CDR3 reads CASSQEIVNEQFF. Here the CDR3 DNA reads TGCGCCAGCAGCCAAGAGATAGTCAATGAGCAGTTCTTC.

This sequence joins TRBV24-1 and TRBJ2-3; possible D gene TRBD2, 5 bases. Looked up from germline, CDR1 is KGHDR and CDR2 is SFDVKD. The CDR3 spans 16 residues. V lost 5 bases, J lost 0 bases, and 14 bases lay in between. The CDR3 DNA reads TGTGCCACCAGTGCCCCTAGCAGATCTAGCACAGATACGCAGTATTTT. It translates to CATSAPSRSSTDTQYF.

The chain carries TRBV11-2 and TRBJ2-1; 10 nucleotides line up with TRBD2. The CDR3 is 14 residues long. Germline V lookup: CDR1 SGHAT, CDR2 FQNNGV. After removal of 5 bases from V and 5 bases from J, the junction contained 3 bases not matched to a gene. CDR3 region: CASSPSGRDNEQFF. CDR3 bases: TGTGCCAGCAGCCCGAGCGGGAGGGACAATGAGCAGTTCTTC.

The chain has TRBV5-1 and TRBJ2-6, with no clear D. CDR3 length: 16 residues. In germline, CDR1 is SGHRS, CDR2 YFSETQ. V dropped 3 bases and J dropped 0 bases, with 10 bases sitting between them. CDR3 region: CASSYVTSSGANVLTF. Written as DNA, the CDR3 is TGCGCCAGCAGCTATGTTACAAGCTCTGGGGCCAACGTCCTGACTTTC.

The chain has TRBV4-1 and TRBJ2-7; weak D call: TRBD1 (6 bases). Germline V lookup: CDR1 MGHRA, CDR2 YSYEKL. Deletions cut 7 bases from V and 3 bases from J, with 16 bases between. The CDR3 runs to 14 residues. The CDR3 nucleotides read TGCGCCAGCAAATACAGGGTACTCAACTACGAGCAGTACTTC. Translated: CASKYRVLNYEQYF.